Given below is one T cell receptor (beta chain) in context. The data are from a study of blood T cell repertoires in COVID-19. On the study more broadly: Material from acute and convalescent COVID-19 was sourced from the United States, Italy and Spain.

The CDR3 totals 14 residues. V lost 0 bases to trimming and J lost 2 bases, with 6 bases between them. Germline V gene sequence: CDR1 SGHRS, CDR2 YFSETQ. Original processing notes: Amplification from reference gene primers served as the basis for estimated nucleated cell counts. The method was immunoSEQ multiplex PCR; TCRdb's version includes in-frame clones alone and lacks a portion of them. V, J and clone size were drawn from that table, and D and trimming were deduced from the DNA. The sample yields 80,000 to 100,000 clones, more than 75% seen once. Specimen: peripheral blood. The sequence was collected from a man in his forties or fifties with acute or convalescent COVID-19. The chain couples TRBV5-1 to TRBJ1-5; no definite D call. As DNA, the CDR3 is TGCGCCAGCAGCTTGGTGGCTGGCAATCAGCCCCAGCATTTT. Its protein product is CASSLVAGNQPQHF.